Below are 7 T cell receptor beta chains sequenced from a single sample in a study of blood T cell repertoires in COVID-19 (TCRdb year 2020). Preparation of the library involved the immunoSEQ multiplex PCR assay. This immuneACCESS table, as held by TCRdb, lists in-frame sequences with V and J called but not all clones. Of the missing ones, under half trace to an unresolved V gene in checked studies; the others have no known cause. The sample table records just over 50,000 clones; about 90% of these occur just once. The ten top clones hold 15% to 20% of the sample. The sequencing sample was made of peripheral blood. These receptors originate from a human donor with active COVID-19. The donor label of this sample is uncertain.

The chain carries TRBV6-2 or TRBV6-3 and TRBJ1-1, with D unresolved. V lost 2 bases and J lost 10, with 20 bases in between. Germline CDR1 is MNHEY and CDR2 is SVGEGT. The CDR3 is 15 amino acids. The CDR3 protein is CASSYDPGSRAAAFF. The CDR3 DNA is TGTGCCAGCAGTTACGATCCCGGGTCCCGCGCTGCAGCTTTCTTT.

This clone occurred once. The chain links TRBV29-1 to TRBJ2-2, with TRBD1 matching over 9 bases. This CDR3 contains 16 residues. Per the germline V gene, CDR1 is SQVTM and CDR2 is ANQGSEA. V lost 8 bases, J lost 5 bases, and 15 bases stayed unmatched. CDR3 residues: CSTLPGTGRRTGELFF. In DNA, the CDR3 is TGCAGCACGTTACCCGGGACAGGGAGGCGGACCGGGGAGCTGTTTTTT.

This clone was seen more than once but under ten times. The CDR3 is CASSLDRAYEQYF. The CDR3 nucleotides are TGCGCCAGCAGCTTGGACAGGGCCTACGAGCAGTACTTC. The chain is built from TRBV5-1 and TRBJ2-7, with a weak D call TRBD1 (6 bases). The CDR3 covers 13 residues. V lost 0 bases and J 2 bases, leaving 6 bases between the germline ends. Germline-derived CDR1 and CDR2 are SGHRS and YFSETQ. Complete variable domain (other parts from reference TRBV5-1 and TRBJ2-7): KAGVTQTPRYLIKTRGQQVTLSCSPISGHRSVSWYQQTPGQGLQFLFEYFSETQRNKGNFPGRFSGRQFSNSRSEMNVSTLELGDSALYLCASSLDRAYEQYFGPGTRLTVT.

CDR3 region: CASRLAGGYNTEAFF. Written as DNA, the CDR3 is TGTGCCAGCAGACTCGCGGGGGGCTACAACACTGAAGCTTTCTTT. The V gene is TRBV6-5, the J gene TRBJ1-1; tentatively, D is TRBD1 (6 bases). V lost 6 bases to trimming and J lost 2 bases, with 16 bases between them. Per germline, CDR1 MNHEY and CDR2 SVGAGI. The length of the CDR3 is 15 residues.

This chain uses TRBV7-9 with TRBJ2-1, with a weak D call TRBD1 (6 bases). Trimming shortened V by 2 bases and J by 4 bases, and 18 bases separated the two germline ends. Germline V lookup: CDR1 SEHNR, CDR2 FQNEAQ (reference sequence). The CDR3 has 17 residues. CDR3 sequence (DNA): TGTGCCAGCAGCTTATCTCTCGAGGGGGACGAATACAATGAGCAGTTCTTC. Protein: CASSLSLEGDEYNEQFF. Combining the CDR3 with reference TRBV7-9 and TRBJ2-1 gives the whole variable domain DTGVSQNPRHKITKRGQNVTFRCDPISEHNRLYWYRQTLGQGPEFLTYFQNEAQLEKSRLLSDRFSAERPKGSFSTLEIQRTEQGDSAMYLCASSLSLEGDEYNEQFFGPGTRLTVL.

This clone was counted a single time. The chain recombines TRBV19 with TRBJ2-3; D gene unclear. Germline CDR1 and CDR2: LNHDA and SQIVND (reference sequence). V was cut by 1 base and J by 3 bases, with 5 bases left in between. This CDR3 region has 13 residues. The CDR3 DNA reads TGTGCCAGTAGTATAGGTCTGACAGATACGCAGTATTTT. Amino acids: CASSIGLTDTQYF.

V gene TRBV7-6 combines with J gene TRBJ2-5; D might be TRBD2 (7 bases). CDR3 length equals 17 residues. In germline, CDR1 is SGHVS, CDR2 FNYEAQ. V lost 0 bases and J 4 bases, leaving 18 bases between the germline ends. CDR3 protein: CASSLAPGAGDGETQYF. The CDR3 DNA sequence: TGTGCCAGCAGCTTAGCGCCGGGGGCGGGGGATGGAGAGACCCAGTACTTC.